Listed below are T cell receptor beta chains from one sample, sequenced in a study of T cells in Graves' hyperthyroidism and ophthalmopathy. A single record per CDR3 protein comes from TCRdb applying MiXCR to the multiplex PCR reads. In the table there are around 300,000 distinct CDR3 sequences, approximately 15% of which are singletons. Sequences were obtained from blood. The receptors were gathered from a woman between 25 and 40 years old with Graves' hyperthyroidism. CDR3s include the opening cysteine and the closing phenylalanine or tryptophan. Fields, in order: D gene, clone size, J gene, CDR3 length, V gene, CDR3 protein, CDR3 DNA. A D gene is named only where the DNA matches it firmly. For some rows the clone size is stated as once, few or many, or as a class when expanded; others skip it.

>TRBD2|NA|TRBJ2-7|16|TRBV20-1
CSASGLAGGRFYEQYF
TGCAGTGCTAGCGGACTAGCGGGAGGGCGCTTCTACGAGCAGTACTTC
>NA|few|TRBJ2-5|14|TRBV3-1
CASSQWDLQETQYF
TGTGCCAGCAGCCAATGGGATTTACAAGAGACCCAGTACTTC
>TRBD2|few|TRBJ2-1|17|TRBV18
CASCGGTLAGIYNEQFF
TGTGCCAGCTGTGGGGGAACGCTAGCGGGGATATACAATGAGCAGTTCTTC
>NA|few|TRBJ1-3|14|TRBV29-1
CSVEGTATGNTIYF
TGCAGCGTTGAAGGGACAGCGACTGGAAACACCATATATTTT
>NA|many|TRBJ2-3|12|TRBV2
CASDRNTDTQYF
TGTGCCAGTGACAGGAACACAGATACGCAGTATTTT
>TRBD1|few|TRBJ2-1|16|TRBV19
CASSWGVGQIYNEQFF
TGTGCCAGTAGTTGGGGTGTGGGACAGATCTACAATGAGCAGTTCTTC
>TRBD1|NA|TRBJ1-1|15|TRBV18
CASSPPGAGGTEAFF
TGTGCCAGCTCACCTCCTGGGGCAGGGGGGACTGAAGCTTTCTTT
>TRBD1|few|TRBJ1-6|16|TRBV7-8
CASSSVTGRDNSPLHF
TGTGCCAGCAGCTCCGTGACAGGGCGGGATAATTCACCCCTCCACTTT
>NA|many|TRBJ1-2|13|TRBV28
CASSPRSNYGYTF
TGTGCCAGCAGCCCGAGAAGTAACTATGGCTACACCTTC
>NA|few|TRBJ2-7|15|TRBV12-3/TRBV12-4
CASSLSQGSGYEQYF
TGTGCCAGCAGTTTATCACAGGGTAGTGGCTACGAGCAGTACTTC
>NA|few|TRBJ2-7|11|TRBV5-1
CASRNRDEQYF
TGCGCCAGCAGGAATCGAGATGAGCAGTACTTC
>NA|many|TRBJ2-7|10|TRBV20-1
CSAADYEQYF
TGCAGTGCTGCAGACTACGAGCAGTACTTC
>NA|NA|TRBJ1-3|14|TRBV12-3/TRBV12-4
CASTPAGSGNTIYF
TGTGCCAGCACCCCTGCGGGCTCTGGAAACACCATATATTTT
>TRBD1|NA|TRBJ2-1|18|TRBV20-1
CSASFPDREWGSYNEQFF
TGCAGTGCTAGCTTCCCCGACAGGGAGTGGGGTTCCTACAATGAGCAGTTCTTC
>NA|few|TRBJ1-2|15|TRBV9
CASSATAPGTSGYTF
TGTGCCAGCAGCGCAACAGCTCCGGGTACTAGTGGCTACACCTTC
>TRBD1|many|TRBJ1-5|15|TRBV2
CASSAGQGGGQPQHF
TGTGCCAGCAGTGCCGGACAGGGGGGGGGTCAGCCCCAGCATTTT
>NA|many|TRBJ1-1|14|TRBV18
CASSLQRENTEAFF
TGTGCCAGCTCGCTCCAAAGAGAGAACACTGAAGCTTTCTTT
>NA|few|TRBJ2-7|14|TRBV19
CASSIARGAYEQYF
TGTGCCAGTAGTATCGCCAGGGGGGCCTACGAGCAGTACTTC
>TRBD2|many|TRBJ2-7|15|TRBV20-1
CSARDVAGSSYEQYF
TGCAGTGCTAGAGATGTAGCGGGAAGCTCCTACGAGCAGTACTTC
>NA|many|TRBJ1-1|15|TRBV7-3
CASSLGGPGSTEAFF
TGTGCCAGCAGCTTAGGAGGGCCAGGGTCCACTGAAGCTTTCTTT
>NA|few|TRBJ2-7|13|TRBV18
CASSPPQTYEQYF
TGTGCCAGCTCACCACCACAGACCTACGAGCAGTACTTC
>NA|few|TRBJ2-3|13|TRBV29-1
CSVDRVSTDTQYF
TGCAGCGTTGACAGGGTCAGCACAGATACGCAGTATTTT
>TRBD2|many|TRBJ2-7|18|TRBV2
CASRADRESGRVAYEQYF
TGTGCCAGCAGGGCAGACAGAGAGAGCGGGAGAGTCGCCTACGAGCAGTACTTC
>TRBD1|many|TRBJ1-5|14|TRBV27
CASSATGAYQPQHF
TGTGCCAGCAGTGCGACAGGGGCTTATCAGCCCCAGCATTTT
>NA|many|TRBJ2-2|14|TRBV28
CASSPQGITGELFF
TGTGCCAGCAGTCCTCAGGGAATAACCGGGGAGCTGTTTTTT
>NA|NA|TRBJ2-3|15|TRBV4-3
CASSPGPESTDTQYF
TGCGCCAGCAGCCCCGGCCCCGAAAGCACAGATACGCAGTATTTT
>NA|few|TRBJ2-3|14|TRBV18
CASSPEQGADTQYF
TGTGCCAGCTCACCTGAACAGGGAGCAGATACGCAGTATTTT
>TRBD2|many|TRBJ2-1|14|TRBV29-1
CSVDGLAEHNEQFF
TGCAGCGTTGATGGACTAGCGGAGCACAATGAGCAGTTCTTC
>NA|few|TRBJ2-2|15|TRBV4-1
CASSQFSLAAGELFF
TGCGCCAGCAGCCAATTTAGTCTAGCTGCCGGGGAGCTGTTTTTT
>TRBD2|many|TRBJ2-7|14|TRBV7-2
CASSESGRAYEQYF
TGTGCCAGCAGCGAAAGCGGGAGGGCCTACGAGCAGTACTTC
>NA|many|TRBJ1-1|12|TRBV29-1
CSVDGQNTEAFF
TGCAGCGTTGACGGACAGAACACTGAAGCTTTCTTT
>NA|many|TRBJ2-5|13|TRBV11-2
CASSLADEETQYF
TGTGCCAGCAGCTTAGCTGATGAAGAGACCCAGTACTTC
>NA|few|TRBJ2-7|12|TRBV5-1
CASGGGGGEQYF
TGCGCCAGCGGAGGGGGAGGAGGCGAGCAGTACTTC
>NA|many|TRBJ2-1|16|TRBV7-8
CASSPHEGSSYNEQFF
TGTGCCAGCAGCCCCCACGAGGGGAGCTCCTACAATGAGCAGTTCTTC
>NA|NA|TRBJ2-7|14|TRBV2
CASSVGRQLYEQYF
TGTGCCAGCAGTGTAGGTCGTCAACTCTACGAGCAGTACTTC
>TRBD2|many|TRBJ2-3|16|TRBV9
CASSTISGSPTDTQYF
TGTGCCAGCAGCACCATTAGCGGGAGCCCCACAGATACGCAGTATTTT
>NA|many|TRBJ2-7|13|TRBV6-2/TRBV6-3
CASRNGGNYEQYF
TGTGCCAGCAGAAACGGAGGTAACTACGAGCAGTACTTC
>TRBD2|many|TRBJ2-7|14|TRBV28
CASSLGGSAVEQYF
TGTGCCAGCAGTCTGGGAGGGTCGGCTGTCGAGCAGTACTTC
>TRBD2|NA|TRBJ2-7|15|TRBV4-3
CASSQTGGRARGQYF
TGCGCCAGCAGCCAAACGGGAGGCCGCGCAAGGGGGCAGTACTTC
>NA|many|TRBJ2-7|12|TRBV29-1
CSVGTGAYEQYF
TGCAGCGTTGGTACAGGAGCCTACGAGCAGTACTTC
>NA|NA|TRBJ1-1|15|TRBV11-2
CASSLQMGLNTEAFF
TGTGCCAGCAGCTTACAAATGGGTCTGAACACTGAAGCTTTCTTT
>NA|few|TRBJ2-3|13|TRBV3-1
CASSRSNPDTQYF
TGTGCCAGCAGCCGGTCCAACCCAGATACGCAGTATTTT
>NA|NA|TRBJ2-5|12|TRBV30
CAWSVLGTAQYF
TGTGCCTGGAGTGTACTCGGGACGGCCCAGTACTTC
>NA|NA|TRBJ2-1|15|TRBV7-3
CASSLGPLKGNEQFF
TGTGCCAGCAGCTTAGGTCCCCTCAAGGGCAATGAGCAGTTCTTC
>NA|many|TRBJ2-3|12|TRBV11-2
CASSTHTDTQYF
TGTGCCAGCAGCACCCACACAGATACGCAGTATTTT
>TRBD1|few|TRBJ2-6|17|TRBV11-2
CASSPGQGDPGANVLTF
TGTGCCAGCAGCCCGGGACAGGGGGATCCTGGGGCCAACGTCCTGACTTTC
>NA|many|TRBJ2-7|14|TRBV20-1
CSARKGGGTDEQYF
TGCAGTGCTAGGAAGGGGGGGGGGACGGACGAGCAGTACTTC
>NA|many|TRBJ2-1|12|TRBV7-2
CASSPPSSEQFF
TGTGCCAGCAGCCCCCCTAGCAGTGAGCAGTTCTTC
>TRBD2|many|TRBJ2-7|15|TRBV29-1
CSVARRAGGDYEQYF
TGCAGCGTGGCCCGCCGGGCGGGGGGTGACTACGAGCAGTACTTC